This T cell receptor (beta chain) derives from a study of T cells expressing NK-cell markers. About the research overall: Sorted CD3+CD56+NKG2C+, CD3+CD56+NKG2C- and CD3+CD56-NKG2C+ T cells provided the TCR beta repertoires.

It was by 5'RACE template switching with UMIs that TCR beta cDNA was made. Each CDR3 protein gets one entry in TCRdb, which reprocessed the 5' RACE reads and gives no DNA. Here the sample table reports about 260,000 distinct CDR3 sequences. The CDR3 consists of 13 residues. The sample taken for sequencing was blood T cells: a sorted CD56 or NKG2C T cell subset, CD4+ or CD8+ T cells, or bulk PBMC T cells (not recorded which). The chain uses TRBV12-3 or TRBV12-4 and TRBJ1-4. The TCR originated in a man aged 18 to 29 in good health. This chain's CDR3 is CASSFPTDGGLFF.